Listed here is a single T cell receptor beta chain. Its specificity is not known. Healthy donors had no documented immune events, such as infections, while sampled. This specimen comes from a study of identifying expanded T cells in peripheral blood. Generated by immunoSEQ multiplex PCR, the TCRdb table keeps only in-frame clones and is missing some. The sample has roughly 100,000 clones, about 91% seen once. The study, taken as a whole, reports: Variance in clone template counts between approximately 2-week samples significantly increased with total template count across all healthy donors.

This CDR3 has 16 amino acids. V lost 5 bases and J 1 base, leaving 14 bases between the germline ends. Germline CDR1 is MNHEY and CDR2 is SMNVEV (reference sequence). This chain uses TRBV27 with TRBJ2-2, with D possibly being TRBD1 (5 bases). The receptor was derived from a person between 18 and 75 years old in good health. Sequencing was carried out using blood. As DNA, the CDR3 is TGTGCCAGCAGTCCCGGACATGTTCGGAACACCGGGGAGCTGTTTTTT. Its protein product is CASSPGHVRNTGELFF.